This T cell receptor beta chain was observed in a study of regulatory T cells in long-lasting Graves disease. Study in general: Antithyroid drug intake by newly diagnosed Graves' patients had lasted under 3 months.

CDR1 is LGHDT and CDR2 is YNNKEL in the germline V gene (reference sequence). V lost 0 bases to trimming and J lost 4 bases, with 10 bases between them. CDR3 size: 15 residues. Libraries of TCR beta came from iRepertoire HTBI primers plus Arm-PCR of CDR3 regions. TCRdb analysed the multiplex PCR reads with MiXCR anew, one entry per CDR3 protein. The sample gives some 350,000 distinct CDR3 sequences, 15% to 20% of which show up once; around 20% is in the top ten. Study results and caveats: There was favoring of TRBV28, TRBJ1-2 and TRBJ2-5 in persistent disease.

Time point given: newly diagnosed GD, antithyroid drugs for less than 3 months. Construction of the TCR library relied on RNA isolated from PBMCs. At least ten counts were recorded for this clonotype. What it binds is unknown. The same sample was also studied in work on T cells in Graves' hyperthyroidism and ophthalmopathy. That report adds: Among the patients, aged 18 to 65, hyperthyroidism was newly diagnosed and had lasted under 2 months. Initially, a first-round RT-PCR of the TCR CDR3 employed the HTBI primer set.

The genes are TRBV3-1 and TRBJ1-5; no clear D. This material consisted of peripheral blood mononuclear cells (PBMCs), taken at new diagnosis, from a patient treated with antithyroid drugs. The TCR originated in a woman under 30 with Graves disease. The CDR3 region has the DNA TGTGCCAGCAGCCAAGAGGGTCTGGGAAATCAGCCCCAGCATTTT. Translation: CASSQEGLGNQPQHF.